This is a list of T cell receptor beta chains from one sample in a study of graft-versus-host responses after intestinal transplantation. Generated by immunoSEQ multiplex PCR, the TCRdb table keeps only in-frame clones and is missing some. The table has 20,000 to 25,000 clones, about 33% seen once. This material consisted of alloreactive CD8+ T cells from a mixed lymphocyte reaction culture, taken before intestinal transplant. The receptors shown here come from a human patient who received an intestinal transplant. CDR3s include the opening cysteine and the closing phenylalanine or tryptophan. The order of the fields is V gene, J gene, D gene, clone size, CDR3 DNA, CDR3 protein. D genes are given only for firm matches. Rows may omit the clone size; those that give it use once, few, many or a size class.

>TRBV7-2|TRBJ2-5|NA|few
TGTGCCAGCAGCTTAGCAGGGATAGGAGAGACCCAGTACTTC
CASSLAGIGETQYF
>TRBV4-1|TRBJ2-2|NA|NA
TGCGCCAGCAGCTACTCGGCCACCGGGGAGCTGTTTTTT
CASSYSATGELFF
>TRBV2|TRBJ2-5|NA|NA
TGTGCCAGCAGGCCGGGACTTGTGTACCAAGAGACCCAGTACTTC
CASRPGLVYQETQYF
>TRBV2|TRBJ1-5|NA|few
TGTGCCAGCAGAACTGGGGCGGGGGGGGATCAGCCCCAGCATTTT
CASRTGAGGDQPQHF
>TRBV5-4|TRBJ1-3|NA|NA
TGTGCCAGCAGCTTGGACTCAGCCTCTGGAAACACCATATATTTT
CASSLDSASGNTIYF
>TRBV9|TRBJ2-1|NA|NA
TGTGCCAGCAGCGCAACAGGGAACGAGCAGTTCTTC
CASSATGNEQFF
>TRBV13|TRBJ1-3|NA|medium-sized
TGTGCCAGCAGATTCCGACGGGACTCTGGAAACACCATATATTTT
CASRFRRDSGNTIYF
>TRBV27|TRBJ1-4|TRBD1|NA
TGTGCCAGCAGTTCGGACAGGGAGGAGGAAAAACTGTTTTTT
CASSSDREEEKLFF
>TRBV27|TRBJ2-3|NA|NA
TGTGCCAGCAGCCTATACTGGGGCAGGGTCCCAGATACGCAGTATTTT
CASSLYWGRVPDTQYF
>TRBV29-1|TRBJ2-5|NA|NA
TGCAGCGTTGACGGGGCTGTGGAGGAGACCCAGTACTTC
CSVDGAVEETQYF
>TRBV19|TRBJ1-5|TRBD1|NA
TGTGCCAGTAGTACTTGGACAGGGATGGAGCCCCAGCATTTT
CASSTWTGMEPQHF
>TRBV2|TRBJ2-1|NA|NA
TGTGCCACGGCGGGCACCACCTCCTACAATGAGCAGTTCTTC
CATAGTTSYNEQFF
>TRBV14|TRBJ1-1|NA|NA
TGTGCCAGCAGCCAAGTGGGACACAACACTGAAGCTTTCTTT
CASSQVGHNTEAFF
>TRBV19|TRBJ1-5|NA|NA
TGTGCCAGTAGTACCTCGCGGGGGGGTAGCAATCAGCCCCAGCATTTT
CASSTSRGGSNQPQHF
>TRBV28|TRBJ2-1|TRBD2|NA
TGTGCCAGCAGTTGGGGACTAGATCCTAACAATGAGCAGTTCTTC
CASSWGLDPNNEQFF
>TRBV7-9|TRBJ2-1|NA|NA
TGTGCCAGCAGCTTCAGGGGGGCCTCCTACAATGAGCAGTTCTTC
CASSFRGASYNEQFF
>TRBV19|TRBJ2-7|NA|medium-sized
TGTGCCAGTAGTTCGGGGGCCGGATCCTACGAGCAGTACTTC
CASSSGAGSYEQYF